This T cell receptor beta chain was obtained from a study of CD8 T cells in Susac syndrome (dated by TCRdb to 2018 to 2020). The study in broad terms: Among the Susac syndrome patients who were sequenced, clinically active disease was present in about six and clinical remission was observed in fewer than 10. At blood withdrawal, Susac syndrome patients were either therapy-naive, taking corticosteroids (in some cases with IVIg as well), or taking IVIg alone. Whether CD8+ T cell activation and differentiation in Susac syndrome was antigen driven was tested using repertoire sequencing.

RNA was extracted with the RNeasy kit and roughly 0.5 to 1 ug was reverse transcribed using random hexamers. TCR beta CDR3 regions were amplified with the immunoSEQ multiplex PCR assay covering 54 Vbeta and 13 Jbeta segments. To correct PCR amplification bias, a synthetic template baseline was used for both primer optimization and computational correction. The paper's data handling went like this. Reads were assigned to V, D and J genes according to IMGT and analyzed in immunoSEQ Analyzer, with only productive sequences retained. To calculate clonality, Shannon entropy was normalized by log2 of the number of productive unique sequences and then subtracted from one. For each patient and control, public and private clones were evaluated among the 100 most prevalent clones. Clones were defined as Susac-specific if absent from the healthy and MS cohorts, from 1052 published viral clones and from other ImmuneACCESS disease sequences. TCRdb reprocessed the public reads (quality trimming at Q25 with fastp, clone calling with MiXCR) and kept in-frame beta chains. CDR3 protein sequences are deduplicated, and each keeps its most common genes and DNA. Clone size and V and J calls follow TCRdb, not the original study. The sample table lists some 180,000 distinct CDR3 sequences, 85% to 95% of them with a count of one. The ten largest clones represent 0.099% of the sample.

For this clonotype: Its specific antigen is unknown. No base quality values were provided; no much bigger clone lies one nucleotide off.

Peripheral blood CD8+ and CD4+ T cells from healthy donors, Susac syndrome patients and multiple sclerosis patients were profiled using high-throughput TCR beta sequencing. The Susac syndrome patients fulfilled recently defined diagnostic criteria for definite or probable disease. CD8+ TEMRA cells were enriched by FACS, while bulk CD8+ and CD4+ T cells were purified by magnetic negative isolation. Blood was collected in EDTA tubes and processed within 24 hours, with PBMCs isolated through density gradient centrifugation. PBMCs destined for TCR sequencing were cryopreserved in liquid nitrogen and later thawed in a 37 °C water bath. The sorted or isolated CD4+, CD8+ and CD8+ TEMRA cells had a purity of 90% or higher. The investigation overall reported the following: The number of individuals in the TCR sequencing and HLA analysis was acknowledged as relatively small. In the CD4+ T cell repertoire of Susac syndrome patients, clonal expansion was not detected.

The CDR3 contains 15 residues, cysteine and phenylalanine counted. This entry keeps only the CDR3 DNA: 45 bases, framed from base 1. Reading the germline V gene (reference sequence) gives CDR1 MNHEY and CDR2 SMNVEV. Trimming removed 5 bases from V and 3 bases from J, leaving 17 bases between the germline ends. What was sequenced was CD4+ T cells from PBMCs. The sequence was collected from a human donor with Susac syndrome. The chain couples TRBV27 to TRBJ2-7, and the D gene may be TRBD1, 5 bases matching. The CDR3 protein sequence reads: CASSPTTTVFYEQYF. The nucleotides read TGTGCCAGCAGTCCAACGACGACAGTCTTCTACGAGCAGTACTTC.